A few counts support the clone carrying this T cell receptor (beta chain). Its specificity is unknown. The treatment is: roughly 10-day PBMC culture with coronavirus spike peptide pools or control peptides (ViraFEST assay). The sample belongs to a study of vaccination and CD4 T cells after COVID-19. Cultured CD4+ T cell DNA underwent sequencing with the Oncomine TCR Beta short-read assay. Via MiXCR, TCRdb re-called the PCR reads, giving one row per CDR3 protein. The repertoire holds 15,000 to 20,000 distinct CDR3 sequences, with about 52% as singletons. Specimen: CD4+ T cells from blood, cultured in vitro. The clonotype comes from a human donor who had recovered from COVID-19.

DNA of the CDR3: TGTGCCAGTAGCATGACAGGGGGCTCCAATTCACCCCTCCACTTT. Protein sequence: CASSMTGGSNSPLHF. This chain uses TRBV19 with TRBJ1-6; 10 bases line up with TRBD1. The CDR3 length is 15 residues. CDR1 and CDR2 (germline): LNHDA, SQIVND (reference sequence). V shed 6 bases, J shed 7 bases, and the junction held 6 bases outside the gene matches.